The 10 T cell receptor beta chains presented below share a single source sample, sequenced in a study of blood T cell repertoires in COVID-19. Measured with immunoSEQ multiplex PCR; TCRdb has only the in-frame clones, and not every one. The sample lists roughly 300,000 clones, 70% to 90% occurring once. The sequencing input was PBMCs or T cells enriched from blood (not recorded which). Source of these receptors: a woman aged 25 to 39 who had recovered from COVID-19.

J is TRBJ2-5 and V is TRBV3-1 (or the pseudogene TRBV3-2); the match to TRBD2 covers 15 bases. This CDR3 has 18 residues. V lost 0 bases to trimming and J lost 2 bases; unmatched junction nucleotides: 4. CDR1 and CDR2 (germline): LGHDT, YNNKEL (reference sequence). Here the CDR3 reads CASSQEKGTSGGQETQYF. CDR3 bases: TGTGCCAGCAGCCAAGAAAAGGGGACTAGCGGGGGGCAAGAGACCCAGTACTTC.

In DNA, the CDR3 is TGTGCCAGCAGCTTACCACAGGGTCTCAGCTACACCTTC. Its protein is CASSLPQGLSYTF. V usage is TRBV7-6 and J usage is TRBJ1-2; a weak D match, TRBD1 (6 bases). V was trimmed by 2 bases and J by 9 bases, leaving 13 bases between them. Germline V gene data show CDR1 as SGHVS and CDR2 as FNYEAQ. The CDR3 sequence is 13 residues long.

The rearrangement links TRBV4-2 to TRBJ2-1, with 8 bases identical to TRBD2. V lost 0 bases, J lost 1 base, and 11 bases stayed unmatched. The CDR3 has 19 residues. Germline CDR1 LGHNA, CDR2 YNFKEQ. As DNA, the CDR3 is TGTGCCAGCAGCCAAGAATGGGGGCGGCGGGGGGATTCCTACAATGAGCAGTTCTTC. Encoded protein: CASSQEWGRRGDSYNEQFF.

The chain uses TRBV10-3 and TRBJ1-1; 11 positions match TRBD1. The trim removed 9 bases at V and 5 bases at J, leaving 5 bases unmatched. Germline CDR1 reads ENHRY; CDR2 reads SYGVKD. The CDR3 extends over 13 amino acids. This CDR3 is CAMGQGGGTEAFF. The CDR3 DNA sequence: TGTGCCATGGGACAGGGGGGAGGGACTGAAGCTTTCTTT.

This clone was recorded only once. This chain links TRBV3-1 (or the pseudogene TRBV3-2) with TRBJ1-2; D gene uncertain. CDR3 length: 14 residues. Germline values: CDR1 LGHDT, CDR2 YNNKEL (reference sequence). Trimming left V 1 base short and J 7 bases short, with 13 bases between. The CDR3 coding sequence is TGTGCCAGCAGCCAAGTAAGCGGGGAGGTTGGCTACACCTTC. Residues: CASSQVSGEVGYTF.

This rearrangement joins TRBV19 to TRBJ1-5, with 10 positions matching TRBD1. The ends lost 0 bases at V and 6 bases at J; junction bases unmatched: 2. The CDR3 runs 15 residues. Per the germline V gene, CDR1 is LNHDA and CDR2 is SQIVND (reference sequence). CDR3 coding DNA: TGTGCCAGTAGTATAGATGACAGGGGGCGTCAGCCCCAGCATTTT. Translating it yields CASSIDDRGRQPQHF.

The chain carries TRBV28 and TRBJ1-1, with TRBD1 matching 12 bases. This CDR3 is built from 18 residues. CDR1 is MDHEN and CDR2 is SYDVKM in the germline V gene. Trimming cost V 5 bases and J 4 bases; bases outside gene matches: 14. This CDR3 reads CASSQFLRDRGRSTEAFF. Here the CDR3 DNA reads TGTGCCAGCAGTCAATTTCTTCGGGACAGGGGGCGGTCCACTGAAGCTTTCTTT.

The rearrangement joins TRBV9 to TRBJ2-1; TRBD2 matches 10 bases. The ends lost 3 bases at V and 2 bases at J; junction bases unmatched: 2. This CDR3 region has 15 residues. Per the germline V gene, CDR1 is SGDLS and CDR2 is YYNGEE. CDR3 nucleotides: TGTGCCAGCAGCGAGAGCGGGGGGGCCTACAATGAGCAGTTCTTC. Translation: CASSESGGAYNEQFF.

The genes are TRBV6-4 and TRBJ2-1; D may be TRBD2 (5 bases). With 0 bases removed from V and 3 bases from J, the gap between germline ends came to 12 bases. Looked up from germline, CDR1 is MRHNA and CDR2 is SNTAGT. The CDR3 extends over 16 amino acids. CDR3 sequence: CASSDSKRRRYNEQFF. CDR3 sequence (DNA): TGTGCCAGCAGTGACTCCAAGCGGCGACGCTACAATGAGCAGTTCTTC.

As for this clone: Other nucleotide sequences from this sample produce the same CDR3. The genes are TRBV28 and TRBJ1-2; no reliable D call. V was cut by 2 bases and J by 7 bases, with 8 bases left in between. Germline assignment: CDR1 MDHEN and CDR2 SYDVKM. The CDR3 length is 12 residues. Written as DNA, the CDR3 is TGTGCCAGCAGTTTACTCCGAGGTGGCTACACCTTC. Protein sequence: CASSLLRGGYTF.